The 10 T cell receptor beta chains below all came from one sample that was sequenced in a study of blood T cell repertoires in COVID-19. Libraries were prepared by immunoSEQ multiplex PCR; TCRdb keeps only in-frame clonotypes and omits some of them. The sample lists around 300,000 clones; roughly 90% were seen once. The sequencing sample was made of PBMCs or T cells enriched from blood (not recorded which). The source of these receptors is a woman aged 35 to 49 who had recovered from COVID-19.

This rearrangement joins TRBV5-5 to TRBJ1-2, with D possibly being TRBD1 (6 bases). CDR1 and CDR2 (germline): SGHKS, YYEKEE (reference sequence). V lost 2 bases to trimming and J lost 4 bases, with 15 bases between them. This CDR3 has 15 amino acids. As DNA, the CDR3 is TGTGCCAGCAGCTTTCACAGGGAGATGGGCTATGGCTACACCTTC. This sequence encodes CASSFHREMGYGYTF.

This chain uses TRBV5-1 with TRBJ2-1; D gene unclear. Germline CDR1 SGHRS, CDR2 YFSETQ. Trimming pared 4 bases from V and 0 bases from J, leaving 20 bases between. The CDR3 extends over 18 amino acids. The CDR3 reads CASSAGVVSLSSYNEQFF. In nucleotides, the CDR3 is TGCGCCAGCAGCGCTGGAGTGGTTAGCCTGAGCTCCTACAATGAGCAGTTCTTC. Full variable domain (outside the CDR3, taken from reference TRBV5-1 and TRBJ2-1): KAGVTQTPRYLIKTRGQQVTLSCSPISGHRSVSWYQQTPGQGLQFLFEYFSETQRNKGNFPGRFSGRQFSNSRSEMNVSTLELGDSALYLCASSAGVVSLSSYNEQFFGPGTRLTVL.

CDR3 nucleotides: TGTGCCAGCAGCCCGCGTGGGAGTTCACCCCTCCACTTT. Protein sequence: CASSPRGSSPLHF. The chain has TRBV3-1 (or the pseudogene TRBV3-2) and TRBJ1-6; D unclear. The CDR3 runs 13 residues. Germline V gene data show CDR1 as LGHDT and CDR2 as YNNKEL (reference sequence). Trimming took 4 bases from V and 9 from J, leaving 10 bases between them.

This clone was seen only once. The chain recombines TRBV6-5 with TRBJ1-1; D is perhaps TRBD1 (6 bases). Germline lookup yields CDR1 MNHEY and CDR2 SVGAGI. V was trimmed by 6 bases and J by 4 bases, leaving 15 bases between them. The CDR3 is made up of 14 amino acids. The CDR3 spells CASRPSGAGTEAFF. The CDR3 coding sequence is TGTGCCAGCAGACCCTCAGGGGCTGGCACTGAAGCTTTCTTT.

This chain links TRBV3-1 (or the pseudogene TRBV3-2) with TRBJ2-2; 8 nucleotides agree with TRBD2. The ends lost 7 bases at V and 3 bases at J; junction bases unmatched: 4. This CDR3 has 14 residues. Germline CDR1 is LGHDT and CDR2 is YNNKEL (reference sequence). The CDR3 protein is CASNRAGDTGELFF. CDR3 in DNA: TGTGCCAGCAACCGAGCGGGAGACACCGGGGAGCTGTTTTTT.

This CDR3 is CASSEAGGNTEAFF. CDR3 bases: TGCGCCAGCTCCGAGGCAGGGGGGAACACTGAAGCTTTCTTT. The chain carries TRBV5-1 and TRBJ1-1; the match to TRBD1 covers 7 bases. The CDR3 spans 14 residues. Germline-derived CDR1 and CDR2 are SGHRS and YFSETQ. After removal of 7 bases from V and 1 base from J, the junction contained 7 bases not matched to a gene.

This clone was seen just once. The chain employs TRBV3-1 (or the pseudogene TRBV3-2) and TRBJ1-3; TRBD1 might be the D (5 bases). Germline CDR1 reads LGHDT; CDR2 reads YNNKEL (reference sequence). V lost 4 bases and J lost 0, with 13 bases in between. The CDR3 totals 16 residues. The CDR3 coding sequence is TGTGCCAGCAGCCGCGGACAAATCTACTCTGGAAACACCATATATTTT. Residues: CASSRGQIYSGNTIYF.

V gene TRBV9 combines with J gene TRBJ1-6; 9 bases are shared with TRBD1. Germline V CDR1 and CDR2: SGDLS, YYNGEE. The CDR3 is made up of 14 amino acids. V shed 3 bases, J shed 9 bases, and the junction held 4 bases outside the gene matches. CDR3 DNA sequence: TGTGCCAGCAGCGGGACAGGGGACGCTTCACCCCTCCACTTT. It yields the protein CASSGTGDASPLHF.

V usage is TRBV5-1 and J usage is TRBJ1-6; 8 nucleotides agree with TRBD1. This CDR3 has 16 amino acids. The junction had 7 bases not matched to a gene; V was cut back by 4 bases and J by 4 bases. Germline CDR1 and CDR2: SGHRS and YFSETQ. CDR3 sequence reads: CASSTGGQRYNSPLHF. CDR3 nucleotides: TGCGCCAGCAGCACAGGGGGACAGCGGTATAATTCACCCCTCCACTTT.

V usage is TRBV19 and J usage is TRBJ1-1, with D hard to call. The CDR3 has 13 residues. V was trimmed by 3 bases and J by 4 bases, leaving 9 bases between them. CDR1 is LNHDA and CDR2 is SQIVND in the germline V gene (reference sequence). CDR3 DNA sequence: TGTGCCAGTAGTATTACGAGGGCCACTGAAGCTTTCTTT. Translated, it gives CASSITRATEAFF.